One TCR beta chain is described in this entry. These data belong to a study of CD8+ T cells in alopecia areata. Germline V lookup: CDR1 MNHEY, CDR2 SVGAGI. The V end was cut by 6 bases, the J end by 2 bases, with 13 bases between. The CDR3 runs to 14 residues. After isolation, RNA underwent reverse transcription to generate cDNA as the sequencing template. Profiling relied on immunoSEQ multiplex PCR, and the TCRdb table lists in-frame clones only, not all of them. The sample shows 150,000 or so clones, 47% of them seen only once. Specimens obtained from alopecia areata patients comprised lesional scalp punch biopsies and peripheral blood.

This chain uses TRBV6-5 with TRBJ1-2; no definite D call. The sequenced sample consisted of CD4+ T cells sorted from blood. The receptor was isolated from a human donor with alopecia areata. CDR3 coding DNA: TGTGCCAGCAGATCTACCGCGCAGAACTATGGCTACACCTTC. The encoded protein is CASRSTAQNYGYTF.